This TCR beta chain comes out of a study of blood T cells in healthy people across ages. Study-level points and caveats: More naive CD4+ cells and higher diversity were found in long-lived than in aged donors. No conclusive comparison of naive versus antigen-experienced cells was possible with unsorted PBMCs.

With a J-beta primer mix and a sample-barcoded 5' primer, a second PCR ran about 7 to 11 cycles. TCRdb reanalysed the 5' RACE reads using MiXCR and keeps one entry per CDR3 protein. The sample consists of roughly 1,100,000 distinct CDR3 sequences, around 25% of them appearing once. This clonotype occurred a few times. Its target is not known. This same sample was also part of a study on T cells of mothers and their children. That study adds: Barcodes for each sample and 2-4 random nucleotides were added by the M1S primer used in the second PCR. Per child, around 3 million TCR beta CDR3 reads were obtained, against over 9.5 million per mother.

The sequence derives from a girl aged 2 to 9 in good health. The sequenced sample was blood.

The CDR3 here is CASSLRPLEWDRGSYEQYF. CDR3 in DNA: TGTGCCAGCAGCTTAAGGCCCCTAGAGTGGGACAGGGGATCCTACGAGCAGTACTTC. The rearrangement uses TRBV7-2 and TRBJ2-7; 10 positions agree with TRBD1. Germline V lookup: CDR1 SGHTA, CDR2 FQGNSA. V gave up 2 bases and J gave up 1 base; unmatched junction bases: 14. CDR3 length equals 19 residues.